One sample yielded the 9 T cell receptor beta chains listed below, sequenced in a study of CD8 T cells in Susac syndrome (dated by TCRdb to between 2018 and 2020). Receptor amplification or capture employed the immunoSEQ multiplex PCR assay. RNA was extracted using the RNeasy kit, and about 0.5 to 1 ug of the RNA was reverse transcribed with random hexamers. TCRdb trimmed the raw reads at Q25, called clones with MiXCR and kept productive beta chains. CDR3 protein sequences are deduplicated, and each keeps its most common genes and DNA. The table for this sample lists fewer than 350,000 distinct CDR3 sequences; approximately 89% of them were counted only once. Jointly, the top ten make up 0.18% of the sample. Material for sequencing was CD8+ T cells from PBMCs. These TCRs come from a human donor with multiple sclerosis.

This clonotype was picked up one time. This chain connects TRBV7-3 to TRBJ2-5, with a weak D call TRBD2 (5 bases). The V gene's germline CDR1 is SGHTA and CDR2 FQGTGA. The CDR3 runs to 12 residues. Trimming cost V 4 bases and J 7 bases, with 10 bases left between them. CDR3 coding DNA: TGTGCCAGCAGCTCGACCGAGGGGACCCAGTACTTC. This translates into CASSSTEGTQYF. Using reference TRBV7-3 and TRBJ2-5 for the parts outside the CDR3, the full variable domain is GAGVSQTPSNKVTEKGKYVELRCDPISGHTALYWYRQSLGQGPEFLIYFQGTGAADDSGLPNDRFFAVRPEGSVSTLKIQRTERGDSAVYLCASSSTEGTQYFGPGTRLLVL.

The chain carries TRBV14 and TRBJ2-6; 10 nucleotides align to TRBD1. This CDR3 comprises 18 residues. CDR1 and CDR2 from the germline V gene are SGHDN and FVKESK. Losses at the gene ends were 0 bases for V and 2 bases for J; bases not matched to a gene: 4. The CDR3 nucleotides are TGTGCCAGCAGCCAAGAGCGACAGGGGGCGGCTGGGGCCAACGTCCTGACTTTC. Translation gives CASSQERQGAAGANVLTF.

The V call is TRBV9, the J call TRBJ1-1; D is unresolved. The germline gives CDR1 SGDLS, CDR2 YYNGEE. The length of the CDR3 is 16 residues. Trimming cost V 3 bases and J 0 bases, with 15 bases left between them. In DNA, the CDR3 is TGTGCCAGCAGCGAGAGACCCCAGAGCATGAACACTGAAGCTTTCTTT. Translated, it gives CASSERPQSMNTEAFF.

This chain joins TRBV2 and TRBJ1-2, with D maybe TRBD1 (6 bases). There are 14 residues in the CDR3. Trimming cost V 8 bases and J 4 bases, with 17 bases left between them. The germline gives CDR1 SNHLY, CDR2 FYNNEI. The CDR3 loop reads CASYSGAYGYGYTF. The CDR3 DNA is TGTGCCAGCTACTCAGGGGCCTACGGCTATGGCTACACCTTC.

The chain has TRBV28 and TRBJ1-5, with a weak D call TRBD1 (5 bases). CDR1 and CDR2 from the germline V gene are MDHEN and SYDVKM. CDR3 length: 16 amino acids. Trimming removed 2 bases from V and 3 bases from J, with 14 bases in between. The CDR3 region has the DNA TGTGCCAGCAGTTTACCCTTCAGGGTCCCCAATCAGCCCCAGCATTTT. Protein sequence: CASSLPFRVPNQPQHF.

The chain employs TRBV6-5 and TRBJ2-1; 8 nucleotides line up with TRBD1. The CDR3 covers 19 residues. Germline-derived CDR1 and CDR2 are MNHEY and SVGAGI. With V trimmed by 0 bases and J by 5 bases, 15 bases remained unmatched. CDR3 in DNA: TGTGCCAGCAGTTACTCGAGGGACAGGACTGCTTCCCCGAACAATGAGCAGTTCTTC. Translated, it gives CASSYSRDRTASPNNEQFF.

This clonotype was observed once. The chain has TRBV14 and TRBJ2-2, with D maybe TRBD1 (5 bases). Trimming removed 6 bases from V and 7 bases from J, with 21 bases in between. CDR1 SGHDN and CDR2 FVKESK come from the germline V gene. This CDR3 has 16 residues. The CDR3 DNA is TGTGCCAGCAGTCAGACCAGGGTGCAGGAGAGCGGGGAGCTGTTTTTT. It translates to CASSQTRVQESGELFF.

V is TRBV5-4 and J is TRBJ2-5, with 7 bases lining up with TRBD1. Germline trimming cut 1 base from V and 0 bases from J; bases unmatched to any gene: 3. CDR3 size: 15 residues. CDR1 and CDR2 from the germline V gene are SGHNT and YYREEE (reference sequence). CDR3 coding DNA: TGTGCCAGCAGCTTGTCGGGACAGTACCAAGAGACCCAGTACTTC. Its protein is CASSLSGQYQETQYF.

The chain employs TRBV9 and TRBJ2-5; 8 bases align to TRBD2. In germline, CDR1 is SGDLS, CDR2 YYNGEE. This CDR3 comprises 15 residues. Trimming at V came to 3 bases and at J to 5 bases, leaving 9 bases not matched to a gene. CDR3 loop: CASSATGTSHETQYF. The CDR3 DNA is TGTGCCAGCAGCGCGACCGGGACTAGTCACGAGACCCAGTACTTC.